Sequencing of this T cell receptor beta chain was carried out in a study of yellow fever vaccine responses in identical twins. This CDR3 contains 17 residues. The V end lost 6 bases, the J end lost 0 bases, and 18 bases lay between the germline ends. One entry per CDR3 protein results from TCRdb running MiXCR on the RT-PCR reads. The sample records about 18,000 distinct CDR3 sequences, approximately 60% being singletons. The V gene is TRBV12-3 or TRBV12-4, the J gene TRBJ2-1; possibly TRBD1 for D (7 bases). Sequences were derived from T cells from blood (PBMCs), unsorted or a sorted subset (not recorded which), sampled before or after yellow fever vaccination (not recorded which). This receptor was identified in a woman between 18 and 29 years old who received the yellow fever vaccine. CDR3 bases: TGTGCCAGCAGACCCCAGGGGGGCTCAAGCTCCTACAATGAGCAGTTCTTC. Protein: CASRPQGGSSSYNEQFF.